What follows describes a single T cell receptor (beta chain). Its specificity is not known. This sample was taken from a study of shared clonotypes between healthy human individuals. Whole-study context: Aged between 18 and 49, the donors were two women and three men. CD8 memory received one plate per donor, CD8 naive two, CD4 memory three and CD4 naive three. Study results and caveats: There were few donors, and this limited the genetic and exposure-history diversity represented.

Germline lookup yields CDR1 LNHDA and CDR2 SQIVND (reference sequence). The CDR3 sequence is 16 residues long. Trimming removed 5 bases at V and 3 bases at J, with 16 bases between. Only in-frame clones appear in the TCRdb table, and some are missing; sequencing was by immunoSEQ multiplex PCR. The table lists approximately 2.5 million clones, around 94% of them singletons, with roughly 0.15% in the top ten. Source material: naive CD4+ T cells sorted from blood. Described subset: CD45RA+ positively selected. This chain uses TRBV19 with TRBJ2-2; D possibly corresponds to TRBD2 (6 bases). This clonotype originated in a man between 18 and 29 years old in good health. The CDR3 sequence is CASSQPRTTYTGELFF. The CDR3 coding sequence is TGTGCCAGTAGTCAGCCAAGGACTACCTACACCGGGGAGCTGTTTTTT.